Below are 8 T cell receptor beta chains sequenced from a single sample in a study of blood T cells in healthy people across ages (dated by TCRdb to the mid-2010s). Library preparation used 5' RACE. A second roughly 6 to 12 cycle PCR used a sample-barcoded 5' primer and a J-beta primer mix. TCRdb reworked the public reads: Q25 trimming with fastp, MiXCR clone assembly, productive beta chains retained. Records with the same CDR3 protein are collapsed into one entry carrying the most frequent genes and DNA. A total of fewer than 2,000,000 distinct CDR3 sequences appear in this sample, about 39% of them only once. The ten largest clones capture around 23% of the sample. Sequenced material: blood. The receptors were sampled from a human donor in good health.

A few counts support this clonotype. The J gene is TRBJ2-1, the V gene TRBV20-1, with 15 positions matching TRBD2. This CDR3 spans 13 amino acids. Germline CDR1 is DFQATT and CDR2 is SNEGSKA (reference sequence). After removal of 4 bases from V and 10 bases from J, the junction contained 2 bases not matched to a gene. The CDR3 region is CSANGLAGGEQFF. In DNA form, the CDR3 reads TGCAGTGCTAATGGACTAGCGGGGGGGGAGCAGTTCTTC.

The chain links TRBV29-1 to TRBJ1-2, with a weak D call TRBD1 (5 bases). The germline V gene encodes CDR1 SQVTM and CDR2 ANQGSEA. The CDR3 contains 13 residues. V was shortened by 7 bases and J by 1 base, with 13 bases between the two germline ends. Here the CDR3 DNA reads TGCAGCGCTCTGGGGGGATTTAACTATGGCTACACCTTC. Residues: CSALGGFNYGYTF.

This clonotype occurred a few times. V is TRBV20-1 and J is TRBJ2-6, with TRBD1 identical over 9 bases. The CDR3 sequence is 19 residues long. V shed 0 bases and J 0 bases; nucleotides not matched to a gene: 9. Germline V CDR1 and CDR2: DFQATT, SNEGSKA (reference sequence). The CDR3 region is CSARDRTGGYGSGANVLTF. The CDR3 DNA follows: TGCAGTGCTAGAGATCGAACAGGGGGCTACGGCTCTGGGGCCAACGTCCTGACTTTC.

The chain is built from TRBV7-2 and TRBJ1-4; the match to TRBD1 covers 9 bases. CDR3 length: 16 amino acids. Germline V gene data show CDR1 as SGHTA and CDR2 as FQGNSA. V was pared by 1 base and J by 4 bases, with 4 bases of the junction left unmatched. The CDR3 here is CASSLGQGVFNEKLFF. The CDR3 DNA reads TGTGCCAGCAGCTTAGGACAGGGGGTCTTTAATGAAAAACTGTTTTTT.

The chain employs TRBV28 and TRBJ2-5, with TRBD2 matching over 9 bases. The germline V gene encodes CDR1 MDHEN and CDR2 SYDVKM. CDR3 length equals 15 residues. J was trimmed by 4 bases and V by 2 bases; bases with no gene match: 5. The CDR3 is CASSLMGGRAETQYF. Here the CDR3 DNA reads TGTGCCAGCAGTTTAATGGGCGGGAGGGCAGAGACCCAGTACTTC.

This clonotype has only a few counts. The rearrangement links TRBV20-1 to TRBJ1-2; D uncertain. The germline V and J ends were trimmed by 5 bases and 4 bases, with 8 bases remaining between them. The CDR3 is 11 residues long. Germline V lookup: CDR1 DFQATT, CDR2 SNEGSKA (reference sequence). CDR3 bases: TGCAGTGCTGGGGATACCTATGGCTACACCTTC. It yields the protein CSAGDTYGYTF.

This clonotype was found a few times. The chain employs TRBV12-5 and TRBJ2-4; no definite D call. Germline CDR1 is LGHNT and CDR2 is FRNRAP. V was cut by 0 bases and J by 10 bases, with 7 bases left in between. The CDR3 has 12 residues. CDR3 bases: TGTGCTAGTGGTTTGGTATACCTGATTCAGTACTTC. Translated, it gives CASGLVYLIQYF.

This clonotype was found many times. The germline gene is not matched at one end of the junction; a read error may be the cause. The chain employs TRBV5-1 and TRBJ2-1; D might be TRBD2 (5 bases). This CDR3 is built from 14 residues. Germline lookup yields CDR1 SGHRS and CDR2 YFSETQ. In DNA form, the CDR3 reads TGTGCCAGCAGCTTAGGCGGGCCTTACAATGAGCAGTTCTTC. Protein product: CASSLGGPYNEQFF.